This T cell receptor (beta chain) was sequenced during a study of human T cells and chemical hapten exposure. The wider study: Readings were taken at 6 days from patch tests that had applied 0.01% DPC to the upper back.

V was cut by 0 bases and J by 8 bases, with 13 bases left in between. The CDR3 is made up of 15 amino acids. Germline V gives CDR1 KGHSH, CDR2 LQKENI. Described time point: patch test 1, 2 weeks after DPC sensitization. Treatment described: therapeutic diphenylcyclopropenone sensitization with weekly scalp DPC. Patch tests were applied only after blood draws. The donor pool consisted of alopecia patients aged 18 to 70 years, considered suitable for DPC. General study points: Once DPC sensitization occurred, TCRs above 1 in 1000 frequency showed no change.

This clonotype has a handful of counts. Its antigen is not known. TCRdb fed the RACE reads into MiXCR, producing one record per CDR3 protein. In the table there are roughly 160,000 distinct CDR3 sequences, about 14% of which are singletons. Material: whole blood, obtained in connection with sensitization to the hapten diphenylcyclopropenone (DPC). This chain connects TRBV18 to TRBJ1-4, with D unclear. The receptor was isolated from a woman in her twenties or thirties with alopecia areata. Some clones in this sample may be carry-over from other donors' samples. CDR3 DNA: TGTGCCAGCTCACCACCGACGGCAGAATGGGAAAAACTGTTTTTT. Translating gives CASSPPTAEWEKLFF.